The 24 T cell receptor beta chains below come from one sample, sequenced in a study of T cells in Graves' hyperthyroidism and ophthalmopathy. The CDR3 regions of TCR beta were amplified from RNA transcripts. HTBI primers were employed in a first-round RT-PCR of the TCR CDR3. MiXCR, applied by TCRdb to the multiplex PCR reads, yields one record per CDR3 protein. Of a few hundred thousand distinct CDR3 sequences in the sample, around 15% were seen once. The sequenced material came from blood. These receptors were collected from a woman aged 40-49 years with Graves' ophthalmopathy.

The genes are TRBV5-8 and TRBJ2-5; 9 bases fit TRBD1. V was clipped by 1 base and J by 9 bases; unmatched bases: 4. This CDR3 has 13 residues. Germline V CDR1 and CDR2: SGHTS, YDEGEE. The CDR3 sequence: CASSLPTGGSQYF. In nucleotides, the CDR3 is TGTGCCAGCAGCTTGCCTACAGGGGGCTCCCAGTACTTC.

This clonotype was recorded at least ten times. This chain connects TRBV20-1 to TRBJ1-1; TRBD1 is a possible D gene (6 bases). CDR3 length: 11 amino acids. The ends were cut back, 6 bases at V and 11 bases at J, with 16 bases in the middle. In germline, CDR1 is DFQATT, CDR2 SNEGSKA (reference sequence). Here the CDR3 reads CSARDIGAAFF. CDR3 nucleotide sequence: TGCAGTGCCAGGGACATTGGGGCGGCTTTCTTT.

This clonotype was detected many times. The genes are TRBV3-1 and TRBJ2-6; D is undetermined. Germline CDR1 and CDR2: LGHDT and YNNKEL (reference sequence). The CDR3 runs to 14 residues. Trimming took 6 bases from V and 0 from J, leaving 6 bases between them. The CDR3 sequence is CASRFGSGANVLTF. The CDR3 DNA is TGTGCCAGCAGGTTTGGCTCTGGGGCCAACGTCCTGACTTTC.

The V and J genes are TRBV6-1 and TRBJ1-2, with TRBD1 matching 8 bases. The CDR3 consists of 15 residues. The V gene end was trimmed by 3 bases and the J gene end by 4 bases; junction bases not matched to a gene: 7. Per germline, CDR1 MNHNS and CDR2 SASEGT. CDR3 sequence reads: CASSDTTGGTYGYTF. CDR3 in DNA: TGTGCCAGCAGTGATACCACAGGGGGGACCTATGGCTACACCTTC.

The chain couples TRBV7-9 to TRBJ1-6; D unresolved. The CDR3 consists of 14 residues. The ends were cut back, 1 base at V and 8 bases at J, with 9 bases in the middle. Germline V lookup: CDR1 SEHNR, CDR2 FQNEAQ (reference sequence). CDR3 protein: CASSLDLWDSPLHF. CDR3 DNA: TGTGCCAGCAGCTTAGACCTATGGGATTCACCCCTCCACTTT.

This clonotype has a handful of counts. CDR3 loop: CSAAGAISGSTGYTF. Written as DNA, the CDR3 is TGCAGTGCTGCTGGAGCTATTAGTGGATCTACGGGCTACACCTTC. V is TRBV20-1 and J is TRBJ1-2; D remains unclear. The CDR3 totals 15 residues. Per germline, CDR1 DFQATT and CDR2 SNEGSKA (reference sequence). V was trimmed by 5 bases and J by 8 bases, leaving 24 bases between them.

The V and J genes are TRBV7-9 and TRBJ1-5, with TRBD1 matching 10 bases. CDR3 length: 19 amino acids. Germline CDR1 SEHNR, CDR2 FQNEAQ (reference sequence). The ends lost 4 bases at V and 2 bases at J; junction bases unmatched: 14. CDR3 residues: CASSSGQGDEFWGNQPQHF. The CDR3 coding sequence is TGTGCCAGCAGCTCCGGACAGGGGGACGAGTTTTGGGGCAATCAGCCCCAGCATTTT.

This clonotype came up a few times. The gene calls are TRBV6-1 and TRBJ1-1, with D maybe TRBD1 (5 bases). Trimming left V 3 bases short and J 14 bases short, with 19 bases between. This CDR3 contains 13 residues. CDR1 and CDR2 (germline): MNHNS, SASEGT. The CDR3 loop reads CASSDTGYGKCFF. CDR3 nucleotides: TGTGCCAGCAGTGATACAGGATATGGGAAGTGCTTCTTT.

The chain is built from TRBV24-1 and TRBJ1-2; no clear D. The CDR3 totals 11 residues. V lost 5 bases to trimming and J lost 5 bases, with 5 bases between them. Germline CDR1 reads KGHDR; CDR2 reads SFDVKD. CDR3 nucleotide sequence: TGTGCCACCAGTGGTCCGTATGGCTACACCTTC. Its translation is CATSGPYGYTF.

This clonotype showed up many times. This chain links TRBV3-1 with TRBJ1-1; no clear D gene. CDR1 and CDR2 from the germline V gene are LGHDT and YNNKEL (reference sequence). Trimming took 3 bases from V and 2 from J, leaving 10 bases between them. The CDR3 runs to 14 residues. CDR3 in amino acids: CASSHWTSNTEAFF. The DNA of the CDR3 is TGTGCCAGCAGCCATTGGACTAGTAACACTGAAGCTTTCTTT. The entire variable domain, with the rest obtained from reference TRBV3-1 and TRBJ1-1, is as follows: DTAVSQTPKYLVTQMGNDKSIKCEQNLGHDTMYWYKQDSKKFLKIMFSYNNKELIINETVPNRFSPKSPDKAHLNLHINSLELGDSAVYFCASSHWTSNTEAFFGQGTRLTVV.

This clonotype was counted once. The J gene is TRBJ2-5, the V gene TRBV7-6; no clear D gene. This CDR3 contains 13 residues. V lost 5 bases to trimming and J lost 5 bases, with 12 bases between them. The V gene's germline CDR1 is SGHVS and CDR2 FNYEAQ. CDR3 region: CASSLRSLETQYF. The CDR3 DNA reads TGTGCCAGCAGCCTAAGGTCTTTGGAGACCCAGTACTTC.

The chain joins TRBV6-1 to TRBJ2-5, with a possible D match to TRBD1 (5 bases). The CDR3 contains 13 residues. Germline values: CDR1 MNHNS, CDR2 SASEGT. V was pared by 8 bases and J by 1 base, with 11 bases between. CDR3 nucleotide sequence: TGTGCCAGCGGTCGCACAGGCCAAGAGACCCAGTACTTC. Translated, it gives CASGRTGQETQYF.

J is TRBJ2-7 and V is TRBV3-1; TRBD1 matches at 8 bases. Germline CDR1 reads LGHDT; CDR2 reads YNNKEL (reference sequence). The CDR3 runs to 14 residues. The J segment lost 0 bases and the V segment lost 7 bases, leaving 5 bases of the junction unmatched. Written as DNA, the CDR3 is TGTGCCAGCACCCAGGGACAGGCCTCCTACGAGCAGTACTTC. This gives the protein CASTQGQASYEQYF.

In this sample, this clonotype turned up many times. The chain recombines TRBV10-3 with TRBJ2-3, with a weak D call TRBD2 (5 bases). With 10 bases removed from V and 0 bases from J, the gap between germline ends came to 17 bases. The CDR3 runs to 15 residues. Per the germline V gene, CDR1 is ENHRY and CDR2 is SYGVKD. The CDR3 region is CATSEGQRSTDTQYF. The CDR3 nucleotides are TGTGCCACCTCAGAGGGTCAGAGAAGCACAGATACGCAGTATTTT.

This clonotype was picked up many times. V usage is TRBV10-3 and J usage is TRBJ1-1; D remains unclear. V lost 6 bases to trimming and J lost 4 bases, with 9 bases between them. CDR1 and CDR2 from the germline V gene are ENHRY and SYGVKD. There are 12 residues in the CDR3. CDR3 bases: TGTGCCATCAGCACCGAGGGCACTGAAGCTTTCTTT. This translates into CAISTEGTEAFF.

At least ten counts were recorded for this clonotype. The V and J genes are TRBV11-2 and TRBJ2-1; 8 nucleotides line up with TRBD2. V was pared by 4 bases and J by 7 bases, with 9 bases of the junction left unmatched. The CDR3 has 15 residues. Germline V CDR1 and CDR2: SGHAT, FQNNGV. The DNA for the CDR3 is TGTGCCAGCAGCTCATGGACTAGCCCAACTAATGAGCAGTTCTTC. Protein sequence: CASSSWTSPTNEQFF.

This clonotype was counted between two and nine times. The rearrangement links TRBV30 to TRBJ2-7, with D maybe TRBD2 (6 bases). The germline CDR1 and CDR2 sequences are GTSNPN and SVGIG (reference sequence). This CDR3 spans 16 amino acids. Trimming cost V 1 base and J 5 bases, with 21 bases left between them. In DNA, the CDR3 is TGTGCCTGGAGTGGGCAAGGTTTGGGGGGTCAGGACGAGCAGTACTTC. It specifies CAWSGQGLGGQDEQYF.

This clonotype was seen ten or more times. The V call is TRBV28, the J call TRBJ1-5, with 10 bases that match TRBD1. The CDR3 has 15 residues. CDR1 and CDR2 (germline): MDHEN, SYDVKM. The junction had 8 bases not matched to a gene; V was cut back by 10 bases and J by 2 bases. CDR3 residues: CATSTGGDGNQPQHF. The CDR3 coding sequence is TGTGCCACTTCGACAGGGGGCGATGGCAATCAGCCCCAGCATTTT.

This chain connects TRBV12-3 or TRBV12-4 to TRBJ2-7; D possibly corresponds to TRBD2 (5 bases). CDR3 length equals 14 residues. Trimming took off 5 bases at V and 5 bases at J, with 16 bases between the two ends. The CDR3 DNA is TGTGCCAGCAGTATTTCCGGGAACAAAGACGAGCAGTACTTC. This sequence encodes CASSISGNKDEQYF.

This clonotype was counted at least ten times. This chain joins TRBV30 and TRBJ1-1; no clear D. Trimming removed 0 bases from V and 9 bases from J, with 8 bases in between. The CDR3 length is 11 residues. Germline V lookup: CDR1 GTSNPN, CDR2 SVGIG (reference sequence). CDR3: CAWSVVKQAFF. The CDR3 nucleotides read TGTGCCTGGAGTGTAGTCAAACAAGCTTTCTTT.

The sample holds a few counts of this clonotype. CDR3: CASRPIGGAVFDEAFF. CDR3 DNA sequence: TGTGCCAGCAGGCCCATAGGGGGGGCTGTGTTTGATGAAGCTTTCTTT. The rearrangement links TRBV6-2 or TRBV6-3 to TRBJ1-1; maybe TRBD1 (6 bases). This CDR3 spans 16 amino acids. Trimming left V 6 bases short and J 7 bases short, with 24 bases between. CDR1 and CDR2 (germline): MNHEY, SVGEGT.

As to this clonotype: One base away lies a much larger clone, so this may be a sequencing read error. V and J are TRBV2 and TRBJ2-5; 13 bases are a match to TRBD2. The CDR3 is 15 residues long. V shed 8 bases, J shed 3 bases, and the junction held 6 bases outside the gene matches. CDR1 SNHLY and CDR2 FYNNEI come from the germline V gene. Here the CDR3 reads CASGTSGEYEETQYF. The DNA for the CDR3 is TGTGCCAGCGGGACTAGCGGGGAGTACGAAGAGACCCAGTACTTC.

This clonotype was seen only a few times. This sequence may be a read error, since a much larger clone differs from it by one base. The chain has TRBV3-1 and TRBJ1-3, with 7 bases that match TRBD1. Germline V gene data show CDR1 as LGHDT and CDR2 as YNNKEL (reference sequence). The CDR3 runs 16 residues. This CDR3 is CASSQGPGQDGSTIYF. CDR3 DNA: TGTGCCAGCAGCCAAGGCCCTGGACAGGACGGAAGCACCATATATTTT.

This clonotype was found many times. The V call is TRBV7-2, the J call TRBJ2-5; no firm D call. From germline, CDR1 is SGHTA and CDR2 FQGNSA. The germline V and J ends were trimmed by 4 bases and 1 base, with 10 bases remaining between them. The CDR3 has 14 amino acids. The CDR3 region is CASSSYKLQETQYF. The CDR3 DNA reads TGTGCCAGCAGCTCATATAAACTCCAAGAGACCCAGTACTTC.